Following are 22 T cell receptor beta chains from one sample sequenced in a study of control samples from healthy donors and cancer patients. Profiling relied on immunoSEQ multiplex PCR, and the TCRdb table lists in-frame clones only, not all of them. The table includes around 94,000 clones, 92% detected once. Sequenced input: blood. Receptors originate from a woman in her late teens or twenties in good health.

The rearrangement links TRBV28 to TRBJ2-5; 7 bases are shared with TRBD2. The CDR3 loop spans 13 amino acids. CDR1 is MDHEN, CDR2 SYDVKM, per germline. With V trimmed by 10 bases and J by 5 bases, 10 bases remained unmatched. In DNA, the CDR3 is TGTGCCACCCTTTCCGGGGGAGGGGAGACCCAGTACTTC. Translating it yields CATLSGGGETQYF.

This clone was seen only once. The chain is built from TRBV4-1 and TRBJ1-2; the D gene is possibly TRBD1 (5 bases). Germline V lookup: CDR1 MGHRA, CDR2 YSYEKL. There are 15 residues in the CDR3. The V end was cut by 1 base, the J end by 4 bases, with 13 bases between. The CDR3 spells CASSQGETRGYGYTF. CDR3 in DNA: TGCGCCAGCAGCCAAGGGGAAACGAGGGGCTATGGCTACACCTTC.

This clone appeared once. The chain is built from TRBV21-1 and TRBJ2-7; the table gives TRBD1 as D, unverified against the DNA. TRBV21-1 has pseudogene status. There are 18 residues in the CDR3. The CDR3 region has the DNA TGTGCCAGCAGCAAAGATCTTAGCCGAGACAGGGGGACCTACGAGCAGTACTTC. This sequence encodes CASSKDLSRDRGTYEQYF.

This chain links TRBV15 with TRBJ1-5, with D unclear. CDR3 size: 12 residues. Trimming took off 3 bases at V and 7 bases at J, with 7 bases between the two ends. From germline, CDR1 is LNHNV and CDR2 YYDKDF (reference sequence). CDR3 region: CATSSLQQPQHF. The CDR3 DNA is TGTGCCACCAGCAGTCTTCAACAGCCCCAGCATTTT.

This chain connects TRBV2 to TRBJ2-3; the D gene is possibly TRBD1 (6 bases). Trimming cost V 2 bases and J 0 bases, with 12 bases left between them. CDR3 length equals 16 residues. In germline, CDR1 is SNHLY, CDR2 FYNNEI. This CDR3 is CASSEPYRASTDTQYF. In nucleotides, the CDR3 is TGTGCCAGCAGTGAACCTTACAGGGCTAGCACAGATACGCAGTATTTT.

This clone showed up just a few times. This chain joins TRBV6-2 or TRBV6-3 and TRBJ2-7, with D tentatively TRBD1 (6 bases). The germline gives CDR1 MNHEY, CDR2 SVGEGT. Trimming stripped 2 bases from V and 10 bases from J, with 15 bases between. The CDR3 length is 13 residues. The chain's CDR3 is CASSYRAGEEQYF. The CDR3 DNA reads as TGTGCCAGCAGTTACAGGGCAGGGGAAGAACAGTACTTC.

The chain has TRBV25-1 and TRBJ1-1; D possibly corresponds to TRBD1 (5 bases). This CDR3 has 13 residues. CDR1 MGHDK and CDR2 SYGVNS come from the germline V gene. The V end lost 4 bases, the J end lost 7 bases, and 13 bases lay between the germline ends. The CDR3, as DNA: TGTGCCAGCAGTGTCCGACGGGGGAGTGAAGCTTTCTTT. This translates into CASSVRRGSEAFF.

V gene TRBV20-1 combines with J gene TRBJ2-3, with 7 bases lining up with TRBD1. V lost 3 bases, J lost 2 bases, and 8 bases stayed unmatched. Per the germline V gene, CDR1 is DFQATT and CDR2 is SNEGSKA (reference sequence). The CDR3 contains 15 residues. The DNA of the CDR3 is TGCAGTGCTAGTGCGGTACAGGGGAACACAGATACGCAGTATTTT. Amino acids: CSASAVQGNTDTQYF.

Note on this clone: Additional DNA sequences in this sample encode the identical CDR3. The chain is built from TRBV25-1 and TRBJ1-1; D may be TRBD1 (6 bases). This CDR3 has 14 residues. Germline CDR1 reads MGHDK; CDR2 reads SYGVNS. V gave up 5 bases and J gave up 1 base, with 11 bases separating them. CDR3 nucleotides: TGTGCCAGCAGTCCCCAGGGGCGGAACACTGAAGCTTTCTTT. This sequence encodes CASSPQGRNTEAFF.

The V gene is TRBV6-2 or TRBV6-3, the J gene TRBJ2-2; 9 nucleotides agree with TRBD2. The CDR3 consists of 19 residues. V lost 6 bases to trimming and J lost 0 bases; unmatched junction nucleotides: 14. Germline values: CDR1 MNHEY, CDR2 SVGEGT. CDR3 nucleotide sequence: TGTGCCAGCAGCCCATTGAGCGGGAGGCCTACCACGAACACCGGGGAGCTGTTTTTT. Protein sequence: CASSPLSGRPTTNTGELFF.

CDR3 coding DNA: TGTGCCAGCAGGCGGTTAGACCAGGGGGCCTACGAGCAGTACTTC. Translating gives CASRRLDQGAYEQYF. The rearrangement uses TRBV6-5 and TRBJ2-7; 7 positions match TRBD1. In germline, CDR1 is MNHEY, CDR2 SVGAGI. The CDR3 covers 15 residues. The junction had 10 bases not matched to a gene; V was cut back by 6 bases and J by 2 bases.

The V and J genes are TRBV9 and TRBJ2-2; perhaps TRBD1 as D (5 bases). The CDR3 totals 15 residues. The germline V gene encodes CDR1 SGDLS and CDR2 YYNGEE. V shed 1 base and J shed 5 bases, with 12 bases lying between them. The CDR3 DNA reads TGTGCCAGCAGCGTAACACAACAGGTGACCGGGGAGCTGTTTTTT. Translated: CASSVTQQVTGELFF.

The chain combines TRBV19 with TRBJ2-4; D might be TRBD1 (6 bases). Germline V CDR1 and CDR2: LNHDA, SQIVND (reference sequence). Deletions cut 3 bases from V and 0 bases from J, with 12 bases between. CDR3 length: 16 residues. The CDR3 region has the DNA TGTGCCAGTAGTATGAGGACAGAACTAGCCAAAAACATTCAGTACTTC. It is translated as CASSMRTELAKNIQYF. The full variable domain, with the rest looked up from reference TRBV19 and TRBJ2-4, is DGGITQSPKYLFRKEGQNVTLSCEQNLNHDAMYWYRQDPGQGLRLIYYSQIVNDFQKGDIAEGYSVSREKKESFPLTVTSAQKNPTAFYLCASSMRTELAKNIQYFGAGTRLSVL.

The V gene is TRBV28, the J gene TRBJ2-3; 8 nucleotides line up with TRBD2. The germline CDR1 and CDR2 sequences are MDHEN and SYDVKM. The CDR3 consists of 18 residues. J gave up 4 bases and V 3 bases, and 15 bases lay outside the gene matches. The CDR3 nucleotides are TGTGCCAGCAGTTTGAAAAGCGGGAGCCCTCAGGAAGCAGATACGCAGTATTTT. This codes for CASSLKSGSPQEADTQYF.

The chain recombines TRBV29-1 with TRBJ1-2; D is undetermined. Germline CDR1 is SQVTM and CDR2 is ANQGSEA. The CDR3 runs to 11 residues. The V and J ends lost 6 bases and 2 bases respectively, with 7 bases between them. The CDR3 region is CSVMKNYGYTF. The CDR3 DNA reads TGCAGCGTCATGAAAAACTATGGCTACACCTTC. Combining the CDR3 with reference TRBV29-1 and TRBJ1-2 gives the whole variable domain SAVISQKPSRDICQRGTSLTIQCQVDSQVTMMFWYRQQPGQSLTLIATANQGSEATYESGFVIDKFPISRPNLTFSTLTVSNMSPEDSSIYLCSVMKNYGYTFGSGTRLTVV.

This chain links TRBV30 with TRBJ1-1, with TRBD1 matching over 9 bases. CDR3 length: 14 amino acids. V dropped 0 bases and J dropped 11; count of bases not matched to a gene: 10. Per the germline V gene, CDR1 is GTSNPN and CDR2 is SVGIG (reference sequence). The CDR3 nucleotides are TGTGCCTGGAGTGTAGGAACAGGGGGCCAAAAGGCTTTCTTT. It is translated as CAWSVGTGGQKAFF.

This chain links TRBV5-4 with TRBJ2-3, with D perhaps being TRBD1 or TRBD2 (6 bases each). From germline, CDR1 is SGHNT and CDR2 YYREEE (reference sequence). This CDR3 region has 18 residues. Trimming removed 9 bases at V and 4 bases at J, with 30 bases between. This chain's CDR3 is CATHRWGLGGSSPDTQYF. The CDR3 nucleotides read TGTGCCACTCACCGATGGGGCCTGGGGGGCTCTAGCCCAGATACGCAGTATTTT.

This chain uses TRBV19 with TRBJ2-7, with 7 positions matching TRBD1. The CDR3 length is 13 residues. With V trimmed by 4 bases and J by 6 bases, 6 bases remained unmatched. Looked up from germline, CDR1 is LNHDA and CDR2 is SQIVND (reference sequence). The CDR3 coding sequence is TGTGCCAGTAGTAGGGGACAGACCCCCGAGCAGTACTTC. It yields the protein CASSRGQTPEQYF.

The J gene is TRBJ1-2, the V gene TRBV4-1, with a tentative D call TRBD1 (5 bases). The CDR3 contains 16 residues. The V and J ends lost 6 bases and 7 bases respectively, with 24 bases between them. Germline CDR1 is MGHRA and CDR2 is YSYEKL. The CDR3 DNA sequence: TGCGCCAGCAGACTCGAAGCAGGGACCACTTACGGTGGCTACACCTTC. This codes for CASRLEAGTTYGGYTF.

V is TRBV7-2 and J is TRBJ2-5; the D is unclear. This CDR3 is built from 14 residues. Germline V gene data show CDR1 as SGHTA and CDR2 as FQGNSA. With 5 bases removed from V and 5 bases from J, the gap between germline ends came to 15 bases. CDR3 protein: CASSPPPGRETQYF. The DNA for the CDR3 is TGTGCCAGCAGCCCGCCCCCCGGGCGGGAGACCCAGTACTTC.

The chain employs TRBV7-8 and TRBJ1-1; D gene uncertain. With 1 base removed from V and 4 bases from J, the gap between germline ends came to 19 bases. Per the germline V gene, CDR1 is SGHVS and CDR2 is FQNEAQ. The CDR3 spans 17 residues. CDR3 DNA: TGTGCCAGCAGCTTAGGGGTGGAAGTTAGTCGGAGCACTGAAGCTTTCTTT. Translation gives CASSLGVEVSRSTEAFF.

The chain has TRBV5-6 and TRBJ2-2, with unresolved D. The V and J ends lost 0 bases and 3 bases respectively, with 6 bases between them. Looked up from germline, CDR1 is SGHDT and CDR2 is YYEEEE. The CDR3 covers 14 residues. The CDR3 DNA reads as TGTGCCAGCAGCTTGGAACCGTACACCGGGGAGCTGTTTTTT. As protein: CASSLEPYTGELFF.